This TCR beta chain comes out of a study of T cell repertoires in cytomegalovirus infection. Study details: It can be stated that public TCR beta signatures indicated CMV infection as well as a matching HLA type. Findings and caveats of the study: Within the response measured ex vivo, HLA-C-restricted CMV-specific TCR beta clonotypes were dominant. Cumulative public TCR beta family frequency identified CMV carriers with the relevant HLA.

MiXCR, run by TCRdb on the reads, gives a single entry per CDR3 protein. The repertoire holds over 100,000 distinct CDR3 sequences, with around a tenth as singletons. The germline CDR1 and CDR2 sequences are SGHNT and YYREEE (reference sequence). The CDR3 runs to 14 residues. V was trimmed by 4 bases and J by 0 bases, leaving 7 bases between them. This clonotype turned up a few times. The antigen is undetermined. The specimen was PBMCs, sequenced either directly or after in vitro stimulation (not recorded which). V usage is TRBV5-4 and J usage is TRBJ2-2; no definite D call. The receptor was isolated from a human donor in good health (CMV status not recorded). Some clones in this sample may be carry-over from other donors' samples. CDR3 nucleotide sequence: TGTGCCAGCAGCCCTGACGCGAACACCGGGGAGCTGTTTTTT. Translation: CASSPDANTGELFF.